Shown below are 26 T cell receptor beta chains from a single sample sequenced in a study of radiotherapy plus CTLA-4 blockade in lung cancer. The repertoire was sequenced with immunoSEQ multiplex PCR; TCRdb's copy has only in-frame clones and lacks some. This sample has approximately 25,000 clones, with approximately 77% found just once. The specimen was peripheral blood, collected from a patient treated with radiotherapy plus ipilimumab. Receptor source: a human donor with non-small cell lung cancer that progressed on radiotherapy plus ipilimumab.

The chain recombines TRBV29-1 with TRBJ2-3; possibly TRBD2 for D (6 bases). Germline loops: CDR1 SQVTM, CDR2 ANQGSEA. The CDR3 loop spans 15 amino acids. Trimming shortened V by 0 bases and J by 1 base, and 11 bases separated the two germline ends. The CDR3 DNA follows: TGCAGCGTTGAAGATGGGTGGGAGGGCACAGATACGCAGTATTTT. Translating gives CSVEDGWEGTDTQYF.

This sequence joins TRBV30 and TRBJ1-3, with D possibly TRBD1 on 5 matching bases. Germline V gene data show CDR1 as GTSNPN and CDR2 as SVGIG (reference sequence). The V end lost 5 bases, the J end lost 3 bases, and 11 bases lay between the germline ends. The CDR3 has 13 residues. In DNA form, the CDR3 reads TGTGCCTGGGGGGGAGGGTTTGGAAACACCATATATTTT. This gives the protein CAWGGGFGNTIYF. Full variable domain (missing parts from reference TRBV30 and TRBJ1-3): SQTIHQWPATLVQPVGSPLSLECTVEGTSNPNLYWYRQAAGRGLQLLFYSVGIGQISSEVPQNLSASRPQDRQFILSSKKLLLSDSGFYLCAWGGGFGNTIYFGEGSWLTVV.

The chain employs TRBV19 and TRBJ2-6, with D unclear. V lost 5 bases, J lost 5 bases, and 16 bases lay in between. Germline CDR1 is LNHDA and CDR2 is SQIVND (reference sequence). The CDR3 length is 16 residues. CDR3 amino acids: CASSVSKTSRANVLTF. CDR3 bases: TGTGCCAGTAGTGTATCTAAGACAAGTCGGGCCAACGTCCTGACTTTC.

The rearrangement joins TRBV28 to TRBJ2-1; 7 nucleotides agree with TRBD2. J gave up 8 bases and V 2 bases, and 6 bases lay outside the gene matches. Germline V gene sequence: CDR1 MDHEN, CDR2 SYDVKM. This CDR3 has 14 residues. As DNA, the CDR3 is TGTGCCAGCAGTTTACCGGCGGGAGCCCATGAGCAGTTCTTC. Translation: CASSLPAGAHEQFF.

The V call is TRBV28, the J call TRBJ2-7; possible D gene TRBD1, 5 bases. Germline V CDR1 and CDR2: MDHEN, SYDVKM. Trimming removed 3 bases at V and 3 bases at J, with 12 bases between. The CDR3 covers 14 residues. The CDR3 loop reads CASSFQGTVYEQYF. DNA of the CDR3: TGTGCCAGCAGTTTCCAGGGAACCGTCTACGAGCAGTACTTC. Based on the CDR3 plus reference TRBV28 and TRBJ2-7, the full variable domain is DVKVTQSSRYLVKRTGEKVFLECVQDMDHENMFWYRQDPGLGLRLIYFSYDVKMKEKGDIPEGYSVSREKKERFSLILESASTNQTSMYLCASSFQGTVYEQYFGPGTRLTVT.

The genes are TRBV27 and TRBJ2-5; possible D gene TRBD1, 6 bases. CDR1 MNHEY and CDR2 SMNVEV come from the germline V gene (reference sequence). The CDR3 consists of 16 residues. V lost 0 bases and J lost 2, with 13 bases in between. The DNA of the CDR3 is TGTGCCAGCAGTTTATCGCCCTGGACAGCTCAAGAGACCCAGTACTTC. This sequence encodes CASSLSPWTAQETQYF.

In regard to this clone: At one end the junction does not follow the germline gene, possibly because of a read error. Other DNA sequences within the sample encode an identical CDR3. V usage is TRBV19 and J usage is TRBJ2-3; D might be TRBD1 (5 bases). The CDR3 consists of 15 residues. The germline CDR1 and CDR2 sequences are LNHDA and SQIVND (reference sequence). The CDR3 spells CASSISGQGGDTQYF. As DNA, the CDR3 is TGTGCCAGTAGTATATCCGGGCAGGGCGGAGATACGCAATATTTT.

The chain employs TRBV9 and TRBJ2-2; D is undetermined. The V end lost 0 bases, the J end lost 8 bases, and 14 bases lay between the germline ends. CDR3 length equals 15 residues. Germline V gene lookup returns CDR1 SGDLS and CDR2 YYNGEE. The chain's CDR3 is CASSVEGGEIGELFF. The CDR3 nucleotides read TGTGCCAGCAGCGTAGAAGGTGGAGAAATAGGGGAGCTGTTTTTT.

V is TRBV27 and J is TRBJ1-2; TRBD1 matches 10 bases. CDR1 MNHEY and CDR2 SMNVEV come from the germline V gene (reference sequence). Trimming took 5 bases from V and 4 from J; bases not matched to a gene: 4. The CDR3 runs 14 residues. The CDR3 loop is CASSQTGGGYGYTF. In nucleotides, the CDR3 is TGTGCCAGCAGTCAGACAGGGGGCGGCTATGGCTACACCTTC.

The rearrangement uses TRBV4-1 and TRBJ1-3, with 7 bases identical to TRBD1. Germline V gene lookup returns CDR1 MGHRA and CDR2 YSYEKL. The CDR3 sequence is 15 residues long. V shed 3 bases and J 0 bases; nucleotides not matched to a gene: 2. The CDR3 bases are TGCGCCAGCAGCCAGGACAGGAACTCTGGAAACACCATATATTTT. Its protein product is CASSQDRNSGNTIYF.

This clone appeared a few times. The chain employs TRBV6-5 and TRBJ2-2; D is possibly TRBD2 (5 bases). The CDR3 has 15 residues. Germline CDR1 and CDR2: MNHEY and SVGAGI. V was clipped by 5 bases and J by 5 bases, with 15 bases between them. CDR3 nucleotides: TGTGCCAGCAGTCGGGCCGAGGGAAGGACCGGGGAGCTGTTTTTT. It encodes CASSRAEGRTGELFF.

This CDR3 is CASSQSYRDLSNQPQHF. Written as DNA, the CDR3 is TGCGCCAGCAGCCAGAGTTACAGGGATCTCAGCAATCAGCCCCAGCATTTT. The chain carries TRBV4-1 and TRBJ1-5; tentatively, D is TRBD1 (6 bases). The CDR3 is 17 amino acids. In germline, CDR1 is MGHRA, CDR2 YSYEKL. V lost 3 bases and J 1 base, leaving 16 bases between the germline ends.

This clone showed up just once. Here the CDR3 reads CASSWGGIRTSGNEQFF. In DNA, the CDR3 is TGTGCCAGCAGCTGGGGGGGGATCCGGACTAGCGGAAATGAGCAGTTCTTC. This chain links TRBV7-6 with TRBJ2-1; 10 bases match TRBD2. Trimming at V came to 4 bases and at J to 7 bases, leaving 13 bases not matched to a gene. Germline assignment: CDR1 SGHVS and CDR2 FNYEAQ. The CDR3 is 17 residues long.

This clone was seen a handful of times. The J gene is TRBJ2-7, the V gene TRBV5-1; the D is unclear. V gave up 4 bases and J gave up 3 bases, with 14 bases separating them. This CDR3 is 14 amino acids long. CDR1 and CDR2 (germline): SGHRS, YFSETQ. The CDR3 DNA is TGCGCCAGCAGCACCAGTGCTTCGGGCTACGAGCAGTACTTC. This translates into CASSTSASGYEQYF.

This chain uses TRBV28 with TRBJ1-1, with D perhaps TRBD1 (5 bases). V gave up 5 bases and J gave up 0 bases, with 13 bases separating them. CDR1 is MDHEN and CDR2 is SYDVKM in the germline V gene. The length of the CDR3 is 15 residues. CDR3 nucleotides: TGTGCCAGCAGTCCTTGGGGCAGCCTGAACACTGAAGCTTTCTTT. Its translation is CASSPWGSLNTEAFF. The full variable domain, completed using reference TRBV28 and TRBJ1-1, is DVKVTQSSRYLVKRTGEKVFLECVQDMDHENMFWYRQDPGLGLRLIYFSYDVKMKEKGDIPEGYSVSREKKERFSLILESASTNQTSMYLCASSPWGSLNTEAFFGQGTRLTVV.

The chain couples TRBV5-5 to TRBJ2-2; 7 bases align to TRBD1. CDR1 SGHKS and CDR2 YYEKEE come from the germline V gene (reference sequence). V was pared by 4 bases and J by 5 bases, with 11 bases of the junction left unmatched. The CDR3 loop spans 16 amino acids. Written as DNA, the CDR3 is TGTGCCAGCAGCCCCCGACAGGGTTCGGGGACCGGGGAGCTGTTTTTT. Translated, it gives CASSPRQGSGTGELFF. Full variable domain (rest looked up from reference TRBV5-5 and TRBJ2-2): DAGVTQSPTHLIKTRGQQVTLRCSPISGHKSVSWYQQVLGQGPQFIFQYYEKEERGRGNFPDRFSARQFPNYSSELNVNALLLGDSALYLCASSPRQGSGTGELFFGEGSRLTVL.

This chain links TRBV18 with TRBJ2-7; tentatively, D is TRBD1 (5 bases). V was shortened by 6 bases and J by 2 bases, with 8 bases between the two germline ends. The CDR3 has 12 residues. Germline-derived CDR1 and CDR2 are KGHSH and LQKENI. As DNA, the CDR3 is TGTGCCAGCTCGGGGCCGACCTACGAGCAGTACTTC. This sequence encodes CASSGPTYEQYF.

The chain has TRBV29-1 and TRBJ1-1, with TRBD1 matching over 7 bases. Per the germline V gene, CDR1 is SQVTM and CDR2 is ANQGSEA. The V segment lost 4 bases and the J segment 3 bases; nucleotides outside the gene matches: 5. The CDR3 is 13 amino acids. CDR3 loop: CSVVGQRDTEAFF. The CDR3 region has the DNA TGCAGCGTTGTGGGACAGAGGGACACTGAAGCTTTCTTT.

This sequence joins TRBV28 and TRBJ2-5; TRBD1 or TRBD2 may be the D gene (6 bases each). The CDR3 is made up of 14 amino acids. The V end was cut by 8 bases, the J end by 5 bases, with 18 bases between. Germline CDR1 and CDR2: MDHEN and SYDVKM. CDR3 in amino acids: CASGEVGGRETQYF. The CDR3 DNA sequence: TGTGCCAGCGGAGAAGTGGGGGGCAGGGAGACCCAGTACTTC. The whole variable domain, remainder taken from reference TRBV28 and TRBJ2-5, is DVKVTQSSRYLVKRTGEKVFLECVQDMDHENMFWYRQDPGLGLRLIYFSYDVKMKEKGDIPEGYSVSREKKERFSLILESASTNQTSMYLCASGEVGGRETQYFGPGTRLLVL.

This clone was counted only a few times. The chain is built from TRBV6-1 and TRBJ1-2; D not certain. Germline-derived CDR1 and CDR2 are MNHNS and SASEGT. The V end lost 5 bases, the J end lost 7 bases, and 8 bases lay between the germline ends. The CDR3 runs to 11 residues. The CDR3 sequence is CASSPLRGYTF. CDR3 bases: TGTGCCAGCAGTCCCCTGCGTGGCTACACCTTC.

The V call is TRBV15, the J call TRBJ1-5; TRBD1 matches at 7 bases. The trim removed 1 base at V and 0 bases at J, leaving 0 bases unmatched. The germline V gene has CDR1 LNHNV and CDR2 YYDKDF (reference sequence). The CDR3 is made up of 15 amino acids. CDR3 in amino acids: CATSRGTGSNQPQHF. The CDR3 DNA is TGTGCCACCAGCAGAGGGACAGGTAGCAATCAGCCCCAGCATTTT.

The chain couples TRBV28 to TRBJ2-1, with TRBD2 matching over 10 bases. V shed 5 bases, J shed 3 bases, and the junction held 7 bases outside the gene matches. The CDR3 has 16 residues. Germline V gives CDR1 MDHEN, CDR2 SYDVKM. Here the CDR3 DNA reads TGTGCCAGCAGTCACCGGCTAGCGGGGGACTACAATGAGCAGTTCTTC. This sequence encodes CASSHRLAGDYNEQFF. The whole variable domain, filled in from reference TRBV28 and TRBJ2-1, reads DVKVTQSSRYLVKRTGEKVFLECVQDMDHENMFWYRQDPGLGLRLIYFSYDVKMKEKGDIPEGYSVSREKKERFSLILESASTNQTSMYLCASSHRLAGDYNEQFFGPGTRLTVL.

Here the CDR3 reads CASSEVQGTNYGYTF. The CDR3 coding sequence is TGTGCCAGCAGTGAAGTACAGGGGACTAACTATGGCTACACCTTC. The chain couples TRBV6-1 to TRBJ1-2; the match to TRBD1 covers 7 bases. Germline CDR1 is MNHNS and CDR2 is SASEGT. The CDR3 has 15 amino acids. V was clipped by 1 base and J by 0 bases; unmatched bases: 2.

The chain has TRBV29-1 and TRBJ2-2; TRBD2 matches at 9 bases. This CDR3 is built from 18 residues. With V trimmed by 0 bases and J by 4 bases, 12 bases remained unmatched. Germline V gene data show CDR1 as SQVTM and CDR2 as ANQGSEA. CDR3 DNA: TGCAGCGTTGAAGATTGGACTCGCGGGGGGGCCATCACCGGGGAGCTGTTTTTT. It specifies CSVEDWTRGGAITGELFF.

The chain is built from TRBV14 and TRBJ1-2; D gene ambiguous. The germline CDR1 and CDR2 sequences are SGHDN and FVKESK. Trimming left V 0 bases short and J 8 bases short, with 16 bases between. The CDR3 is 15 amino acids. CDR3 nucleotides: TGTGCCAGCAGCCAAGATTATATAGCAGTATCCGGCTACACCTTC. Protein sequence: CASSQDYIAVSGYTF. The complete variable domain, with remaining parts taken from reference TRBV14 and TRBJ1-2, reads EAGVTQFPSHSVIEKGQTVTLRCDPISGHDNLYWYRRVMGKEIKFLLHFVKESKQDESGMPNNRFLAERTGGTYSTLKVQPAELEDSGVYFCASSQDYIAVSGYTFGSGTRLTVV.

The V call is TRBV7-9, the J call TRBJ2-7; D is ambiguous. V dropped 2 bases and J dropped 2 bases, with 7 bases sitting between them. Germline V gives CDR1 SEHNR, CDR2 FQNEAQ (reference sequence). The CDR3 covers 13 residues. CDR3 residues: CASSLLSTYEQYF. In DNA, the CDR3 is TGTGCCAGCAGCTTATTGAGCACCTACGAGCAGTACTTC.